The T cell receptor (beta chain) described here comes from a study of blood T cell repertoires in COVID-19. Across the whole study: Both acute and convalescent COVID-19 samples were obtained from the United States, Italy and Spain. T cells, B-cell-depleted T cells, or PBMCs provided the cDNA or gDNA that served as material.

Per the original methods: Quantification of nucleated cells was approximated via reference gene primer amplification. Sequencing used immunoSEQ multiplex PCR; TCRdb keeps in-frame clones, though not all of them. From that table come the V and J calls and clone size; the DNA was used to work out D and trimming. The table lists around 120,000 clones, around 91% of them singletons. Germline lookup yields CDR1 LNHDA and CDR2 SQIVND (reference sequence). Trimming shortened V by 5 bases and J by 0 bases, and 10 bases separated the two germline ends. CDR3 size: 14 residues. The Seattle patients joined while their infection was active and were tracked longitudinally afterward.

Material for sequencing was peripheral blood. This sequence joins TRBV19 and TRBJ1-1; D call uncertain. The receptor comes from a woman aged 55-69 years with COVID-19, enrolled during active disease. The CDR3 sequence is CASSPGDMNTEAFF. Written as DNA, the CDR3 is TGTGCCAGTAGTCCCGGTGATATGAACACTGAAGCTTTCTTT.